The 24 T cell receptor beta chains listed next were all sequenced from one sample in a study of tumour-infiltrating T cells in Burkitt lymphoma. Assay: immunoSEQ multiplex PCR; the TCRdb copy retains only in-frame clones and omits some. The sample yields 5,500 to 7,000 clones, over 9% seen once. The sample taken for sequencing was tumor tissue. The receptors stem from a human donor with diffuse large B-cell lymphoma.

This chain joins TRBV30 and TRBJ2-3; tentative D call: TRBD2 (5 bases). Per the germline V gene, CDR1 is GTSNPN and CDR2 is SVGIG (reference sequence). Trimming removed 5 bases from V and 2 bases from J, with 17 bases in between. The CDR3 covers 15 residues. The CDR3 is CAWWRLASLTDTQYF. CDR3 nucleotides: TGTGCCTGGTGGCGGCTGGCTAGCCTCACAGATACGCAGTATTTT.

This clone was seen a handful of times. The rearrangement uses TRBV28 and TRBJ1-1, with a tentative D call TRBD1 (6 bases). Trimming shortened V by 7 bases and J by 9 bases, and 18 bases separated the two germline ends. The CDR3 length is 13 residues. Germline V gene lookup returns CDR1 MDHEN and CDR2 SYDVKM. The CDR3 DNA follows: TGTGCCAGCACCATATCCGGGACACAAAAAGCTTTCTTT. Its protein product is CASTISGTQKAFF.

V is TRBV30 and J is TRBJ1-1; D gene unclear. CDR1 GTSNPN and CDR2 SVGIG come from the germline V gene (reference sequence). Trimming stripped 0 bases from V and 8 bases from J, with 7 bases between. The CDR3 runs 11 residues. The CDR3 loop reads CAWSVSIEAFF. The CDR3, as DNA: TGTGCCTGGAGTGTAAGTATAGAAGCTTTCTTT.

The chain has TRBV9 and TRBJ2-1; tentatively, D is TRBD1 (5 bases). Germline V gene sequence: CDR1 SGDLS, CDR2 YYNGEE. This CDR3 contains 14 residues. Trimming took off 4 bases at V and 5 bases at J, with 13 bases between the two ends. CDR3 sequence: CASSPPPGHNEQFF. The CDR3 region has the DNA TGTGCCAGCAGCCCCCCCCCAGGGCACAATGAGCAGTTCTTC. Supplemented by reference TRBV9 and TRBJ2-1, the full variable domain reads DSGVTQTPKHLITATGQRVTLRCSPRSGDLSVYWYQQSLDQGLQFLIQYYNGEERAKGNILERFSAQQFPDLHSELNLSSLELGDSALYFCASSPPPGHNEQFFGPGTRLTVL.

In this sample, this clone turned up a few times. V is TRBV2 and J is TRBJ2-7, with 8 bases that match TRBD1. From germline, CDR1 is SNHLY and CDR2 FYNNEI. CDR3 length: 13 amino acids. Losses at the gene ends were 8 bases for V and 2 bases for J; bases not matched to a gene: 5. This CDR3 is CASSTGGPYEQYF. The CDR3 coding sequence is TGTGCCAGCTCAACAGGGGGGCCCTACGAGCAGTACTTC.

The rearrangement uses TRBV7-6 and TRBJ1-1; tentative D call: TRBD1 (6 bases). The CDR3 spans 15 residues. Deletions cut 5 bases from V and 5 bases from J, with 18 bases between. Germline values: CDR1 SGHVS, CDR2 FNYEAQ. This CDR3 reads CASSQTGRGRTEAFF. The CDR3 DNA reads TGTGCCAGCAGCCAGACAGGAAGAGGTAGGACTGAAGCTTTCTTT.

This clone was detected a few times. This sequence joins TRBV28 and TRBJ1-6; tentatively, D is TRBD1 (6 bases). The length of the CDR3 is 15 residues. V was pared by 7 bases and J by 5 bases, with 15 bases between. Germline V CDR1 and CDR2: MDHEN, SYDVKM. The CDR3 DNA follows: TGTGCCAGCACTACGGGGGGCATCCATAATTCACCCCTCCACTTT. Its protein product is CASTTGGIHNSPLHF. Using reference TRBV28 and TRBJ1-6 for the parts outside the CDR3, the full variable domain is DVKVTQSSRYLVKRTGEKVFLECVQDMDHENMFWYRQDPGLGLRLIYFSYDVKMKEKGDIPEGYSVSREKKERFSLILESASTNQTSMYLCASTTGGIHNSPLHFGNGTRLTVT.

CDR3: CASSLLAGGSYEQYF. In DNA, the CDR3 is TGTGCCAGCTCACTACTAGCGGGGGGGTCCTACGAGCAGTACTTC. V usage is TRBV18 and J usage is TRBJ2-7; 13 positions agree with TRBD2. The CDR3 runs 15 residues. Losses at the gene ends were 4 bases for V and 1 base for J; bases not matched to a gene: 1. Germline-derived CDR1 and CDR2 are KGHSH and LQKENI.

This clone appeared a few times. V is TRBV9 and J is TRBJ1-1; tentative D call: TRBD1 (6 bases). The CDR3 covers 16 residues. Between the trimmed V and J ends, which lost 0 bases and 0 bases, there was a span of 12 bases. Germline V gene sequence: CDR1 SGDLS, CDR2 YYNGEE. The CDR3 loop reads CASSVGWTAMNTEAFF. As DNA, the CDR3 is TGTGCCAGCAGCGTAGGCTGGACAGCGATGAACACTGAAGCTTTCTTT.

This clone appeared a few times. The CDR3 region is CASSEQTEKQYF. Written as DNA, the CDR3 is TGTGCCAGCAGTGAGCAGACAGAGAAGCAGTACTTC. The rearrangement uses TRBV6-1 and TRBJ2-7, with TRBD1 as a possible D gene (5 bases). The V gene lost 3 bases and the J gene lost 8 bases, with 11 bases spanning the gap. Germline-derived CDR1 and CDR2 are MNHNS and SASEGT. The CDR3 sequence is 12 residues long.

This clone was counted a few times. Written as DNA, the CDR3 is TGTGCCAGCAGCTTATTTAGGACAGGGAGCCACACCTTC. Translating it yields CASSLFRTGSHTF. The V gene is TRBV5-8, the J gene TRBJ1-2; 8 nucleotides agree with TRBD1. With 2 bases clipped from V and 12 bases from J, the junction kept 9 bases outside the gene matches. CDR3 length: 13 amino acids. Germline V gives CDR1 SGHTS, CDR2 YDEGEE.

This clone was counted between two and nine times. The chain employs TRBV23-1 and TRBJ1-1, with 9 bases aligning to TRBD1. TRBV23-1 is an open reading frame, and its role is uncertain. CDR3 size: 16 residues. J lost 1 base, V lost 3 bases, and 6 bases had no gene match. CDR3 DNA sequence: TGCGCCAGCAGTCATATGGGACAGGGAACGAACACTGAAGCTTTCTTT. Protein product: CASSHMGQGTNTEAFF.

DNA of the CDR3: TGTGCCATCAGTGAGTCGGGAATTAAGTACTACGAGCAGTACTTC. This gives the protein CAISESGIKYYEQYF. V is TRBV10-3 and J is TRBJ2-5; no clear D. The last part of the DNA fits TRBJ2-7 better; the J call may be wrong. Germline V gene lookup returns CDR1 ENHRY and CDR2 SYGVKD. This CDR3 comprises 15 residues.

V usage is TRBV2 and J usage is TRBJ1-2; 7 bases are a match to TRBD1. After removal of 6 bases from V and 6 bases from J, the junction contained 13 bases not matched to a gene. Germline V gene data show CDR1 as SNHLY and CDR2 as FYNNEI. The CDR3 has 15 amino acids. The CDR3 DNA reads as TGTGCCAGCAGCACCTCCCGGACAGGAATTCATGGCTACACCTTC. Translation gives CASSTSRTGIHGYTF.

This clone was recorded a few times. V gene TRBV11-2 combines with J gene TRBJ1-4, with a weak D call TRBD1 (5 bases). In germline, CDR1 is SGHAT, CDR2 FQNNGV. V dropped 4 bases and J dropped 8 bases, with 14 bases sitting between them. The CDR3 runs to 14 residues. The CDR3 loop is CASSSGRAEEKLFF. The CDR3 DNA is TGTGCCAGCAGCTCGGGCAGGGCCGAGGAAAAACTGTTTTTT.

This clone appeared a few times. The V and J genes are TRBV7-2 and TRBJ2-5, with no clear D. CDR1 and CDR2 from the germline V gene are SGHTA and FQGNSA. The CDR3 extends over 15 amino acids. The V end lost 6 bases, the J end lost 5 bases, and 19 bases lay between the germline ends. CDR3 coding DNA: TGTGCCAGCAGGCCTGATCTAGGCTCCCAGGAGACCCAGTACTTC. This sequence encodes CASRPDLGSQETQYF.

This clone was recorded a few times. The rearrangement joins TRBV6-4 to TRBJ1-1; tentatively, D is TRBD1 (6 bases). Germline V gene lookup returns CDR1 MRHNA and CDR2 SNTAGT. The length of the CDR3 is 13 residues. V was pared by 2 bases and J by 7 bases, with 11 bases between. The CDR3 region has the DNA TGTGCCAGCAGTGACCCGGACAGTTTTGAAGCTTTCTTT. It encodes CASSDPDSFEAFF.

On this clone itself: Other DNA sequences within the sample encode an identical CDR3. The chain recombines TRBV10-2 with TRBJ2-7, with unresolved D. The germline V and J ends were trimmed by 5 bases and 3 bases, with 14 bases remaining between them. CDR1 and CDR2 (germline): WSHSY, SAAADI. The CDR3 has 14 amino acids. The CDR3 coding sequence is TGCGCCAGCAGTACCCCCGGACGCCACTACGAGCAGTACTTC. Amino acid sequence: CASSTPGRHYEQYF.

This chain uses TRBV10-3 with TRBJ2-2, with TRBD2 matching 8 bases. V gave up 3 bases and J gave up 1 base; unmatched junction bases: 1. Germline-derived CDR1 and CDR2 are ENHRY and SYGVKD. CDR3 length equals 15 residues. CDR3 nucleotide sequence: TGTGCCATCAGTGACCTAGCGGGGAACACCGGGGAGCTGTTTTTT. Its protein product is CAISDLAGNTGELFF.

This clone was counted between two and nine times. The J gene is TRBJ1-4, the V gene TRBV5-6; D remains unclear. Trimming left V 2 bases short and J 4 bases short, with 9 bases between. This CDR3 spans 14 amino acids. Germline V CDR1 and CDR2: SGHDT, YYEEEE. The CDR3 loop reads CASSFTVLNEKLFF. The CDR3 nucleotides read TGTGCCAGCAGCTTCACAGTTCTTAATGAAAAACTGTTTTTT.

The chain uses TRBV19 and TRBJ1-1; 8 bases map to TRBD1. V lost 1 base, J lost 1 base, and 5 bases stayed unmatched. CDR1 is LNHDA and CDR2 is SQIVND in the germline V gene (reference sequence). The CDR3 covers 16 residues. In DNA form, the CDR3 reads TGTGCCAGTAGTATAGCCCGGACAGGGCGGAACACTGAAGCTTTCTTT. This translates into CASSIARTGRNTEAFF.

Concerning this clone: Its ends do not fully match the called genes, so a read error is possible. This chain joins TRBV2 and TRBJ1-4, with a weak D call TRBD1 (5 bases). The CDR3 runs to 17 residues. Germline V gene data show CDR1 as SNHLY and CDR2 as FYNNEI. CDR3 loop: CASREGLGVATNEKLFF. Written as DNA, the CDR3 is TGTGCCAGCAGAGAAGGGCTAGGGGTTGCAACTAATGAAAAACTGTTTTTT.

The chain links TRBV10-2 to TRBJ1-2; D ambiguous. The germline CDR1 and CDR2 sequences are WSHSY and SAAADI. The V end was cut by 2 bases, the J end by 2 bases, with 6 bases between. CDR3 length: 13 amino acids. The CDR3 loop reads CASSETANYGYTF. CDR3 nucleotides: TGCGCCAGCAGTGAGACGGCGAACTATGGCTACACCTTC.

This clone was picked up a small number of times. The chain links TRBV7-9 to TRBJ1-3, with no clear D. Germline V CDR1 and CDR2: SEHNR, FQNEAQ (reference sequence). This CDR3 spans 16 amino acids. Trimming pared 5 bases from V and 4 bases from J, leaving 18 bases between. The DNA of the CDR3 is TGTGCCAGCAGCCCGTCGGACGCTCTAGGAGGAAACACCATATATTTT. Translated: CASSPSDALGGNTIYF. The full variable domain, its missing parts supplied by reference TRBV7-9 and TRBJ1-3, is DTGVSQNPRHKITKRGQNVTFRCDPISEHNRLYWYRQTLGQGPEFLTYFQNEAQLEKSRLLSDRFSAERPKGSFSTLEIQRTEQGDSAMYLCASSPSDALGGNTIYFGEGSWLTVV.